Listed below are T cell receptor beta chains from one sample, sequenced in a study of T cells in Graves' hyperthyroidism and ophthalmopathy. TCRdb re-derived calls from the multiplex PCR reads in MiXCR, one entry per CDR3 protein. This sample has 700,000 or so distinct CDR3 sequences, with about 16% found just once. Sequencing was carried out using blood. The receptors come from a man aged 18 to 30 with Graves' hyperthyroidism. Both conserved end residues are part of each CDR3. The D gene is left open where the match is weak. Some rows mark clone size as missing; the rest say once, few, many or name a class of expanded clone.

few	TRBV6-2/TRBV6-3	TRBJ2-1	-	TGTGCCAGCAGTTACTCGACCGACTCCAATGAGCAGTTCTTC	CASSYSTDSNEQFF
many	TRBV20-1	TRBJ2-7	TRBD1	TGCAGTGCTACAGATACGGGACAGGGGGGATACGAGCAGTACTTC	CSATDTGQGGYEQYF
many	TRBV20-1	TRBJ2-1	-	TGCAGTGCTAGAGATCCCCTAAAGCTCGGGCATGAGCAGTTCTTC	CSARDPLKLGHEQFF
few	TRBV10-3	TRBJ1-2	-	TGTGCCATTACAGAGGGGGTGAGCTATGGCTACACCTTC	CAITEGVSYGYTF
few	TRBV27	TRBJ1-5	-	TGTGCCAGCAGTCCCGAAAAGGACGCGATCGTATTTGGTCAGCCCCAGCATTTT	CASSPEKDAIVFGQPQHF
many	TRBV28	TRBJ2-3	-	TGTGCCAGCAGTTTATCCGGACGCACAGATACGCAGTATTTT	CASSLSGRTDTQYF
few	TRBV19	TRBJ2-3	-	TGTGCCAGTAGTATAAGGAGAGGGAGCACAGATACGCAGTATTTT	CASSIRRGSTDTQYF
few	TRBV6-2/TRBV6-3	TRBJ1-1	-	TGTGCCAGCAGTTACCCCTTCACACTACTGAACACTGAAGCTTTCTTT	CASSYPFTLLNTEAFF
-	TRBV9	TRBJ2-1	-	TGTGCCAGCAGCGTAGATCAGGGGGGCTACAATGAGCAGTTCTTC	CASSVDQGGYNEQFF
many	TRBV2	TRBJ2-3	TRBD2	TGTGCCAGCCGCCGCGGGACTAGAATCACAGATACGCAGTATTTT	CASRRGTRITDTQYF
-	TRBV27	TRBJ1-2	-	TGTGCCAGCAGTCCCCAAGGTTATCAGGGCTATGGCTGCACCTTC	CASSPQGYQGYGCTF
many	TRBV30	TRBJ1-1	-	TGTGCCTGGAGTAAAGGGGCAGCGATTACAGGAGCTTTCTTT	CAWSKGAAITGAFF
few	TRBV6-2/TRBV6-3	TRBJ2-7	TRBD1	TGTGCCAGCAGTAGGGGACAGGCGGTCTCCTACGAGCAGTACTTC	CASSRGQAVSYEQYF
many	TRBV7-9	TRBJ2-3	-	TGTGCCAGCAGCTTCACGGGGGCAGATACGCAGTATTTT	CASSFTGADTQYF
many	TRBV6-2/TRBV6-3	TRBJ1-1	TRBD1	TGTGCCAGCAAGGGGACAGCGGCTATGAACACTGAAGCTTTCTTT	CASKGTAAMNTEAFF
-	TRBV5-1	TRBJ1-5	-	TGCGCCAGCAGCTGGGGGGGCAGCCTAGGCCAGCCCCAGCATTTT	CASSWGGSLGQPQHF
-	TRBV6-1	TRBJ1-1	-	TGTGCCAGCAGTCAACTAGGGGTCTACACTGAAGCTTTCTTT	CASSQLGVYTEAFF
-	TRBV2	TRBJ1-4	TRBD1	TGTGCCAGCAATCCAGGCGGGACAGGGGAAGCTAATGAAAAACTGTTTTTT	CASNPGGTGEANEKLFF
-	TRBV11-2	TRBJ1-1	-	TGTGCCAGCACCCTCGTCCAGCTCACTGAAGCTTTCTTT	CASTLVQLTEAFF
few	TRBV18	TRBJ2-7	TRBD2	TGTGCCAGCTCGGCGGGACTAGCGGGAGACGAGCAGTACTTC	CASSAGLAGDEQYF
-	TRBV11-1	TRBJ2-5	TRBD2	TGTGCCAGCAGCTTAATAGGACTAGCCCAAGAGACCCAGTACTTC	CASSLIGLAQETQYF
-	TRBV7-9	TRBJ2-7	-	TGTGCCAGCAGCTTAGTTAGGACGGGGAACGAGCAGTACTTC	CASSLVRTGNEQYF
many	TRBV20-1	TRBJ2-5	-	TGCAGTGCTAGAGTTGAGGGGACCCAGTACTTC	CSARVEGTQYF
many	TRBV20-1	TRBJ1-1	-	TGCAGTGCTAGAGACTCGGGCGGGGGAGCTTTCTTT	CSARDSGGGAFF
few	TRBV9	TRBJ2-5	TRBD2	TGTGCCAGCAGCGTAGGTTCTAGCGGGAGGGCCTTCGAGACCCAGTACTTC	CASSVGSSGRAFETQYF
few	TRBV7-9	TRBJ2-1	-	TGTGCCAGCAGCCTCCTCTCTGAGCAGTTCTTC	CASSLLSEQFF
few	TRBV6-2/TRBV6-3	TRBJ2-7	-	TGTGCCAGCAGTTACCAGGCGGCCTACGAGCAGTACTTC	CASSYQAAYEQYF
-	TRBV20-1	TRBJ1-1	-	TGCAGTGCTAGCGGCCCGGGAGGAGTTGAAGCTTTCTTT	CSASGPGGVEAFF
-	TRBV12-3/TRBV12-4	TRBJ2-2	TRBD2	TGTGCCAGCAGCGAAGGACTAGCGGGAGTAATTAGGGGCACCGGGGAGCTGTTTTTT	CASSEGLAGVIRGTGELFF
few	TRBV9	TRBJ1-1	-	TGTGCCAGCAGCACCCGCACAGGGAGCGCTGAAGCTTTCTTT	CASSTRTGSAEAFF
-	TRBV20-1	TRBJ2-7	-	TGCAGTGCTAGAGATAAAGGAGTGGGCGAGCAGTACTTC	CSARDKGVGEQYF
-	TRBV30	TRBJ2-3	-	TGTGCCTGGAGTGTAAGGGCAGGGAGGAATACGCAGTATTTT	CAWSVRAGRNTQYF
-	TRBV9	TRBJ2-1	TRBD2	TGTGCCAGCAGCGTAGCCGGGACTAGCGGGAATGAGCAGTTCTTC	CASSVAGTSGNEQFF
-	TRBV19	TRBJ2-5	-	TGTGCCAGTAGGCTTTCTGCGAGGAAGGAGACCCAGTACTTC	CASRLSARKETQYF
few	TRBV5-4	TRBJ2-7	TRBD2	TGTGCCAGCAGCGACCCCCCCTCTAGCGGGTTCTCCTACGAGCAGTACTTC	CASSDPPSSGFSYEQYF
-	TRBV7-2	TRBJ1-2	-	TGTGCCAGCAGCCCAAACGGCAACTATGGCTACACCTTC	CASSPNGNYGYTF
-	TRBV6-2/TRBV6-3	TRBJ1-6	TRBD1	TGTGCCAGCAGTTTATCCGGGACAGGGGTTAATTCACCCCTCCACTTT	CASSLSGTGVNSPLHF
few	TRBV20-1	TRBJ2-1	TRBD1	TGCAGTGCTAGAGGTGCTGTACAGGGGGAGCAGTTCTTC	CSARGAVQGEQFF
many	TRBV5-5	TRBJ2-3	TRBD1	TGTGCCAGCAGCTTCCCCCAGGGGGGCACAGATACGCAGTATTTT	CASSFPQGGTDTQYF
many	TRBV5-1	TRBJ1-1	-	TGCGCCAGCAGCCCGCGGACGGAGGGTGACACTGAAGCTTTCTTT	CASSPRTEGDTEAFF
-	TRBV9	TRBJ2-7	-	TGTGCCAGCAGCGCCTCCGGGACACCCATCCACGAGCAGTACTTC	CASSASGTPIHEQYF
few	TRBV19	TRBJ2-3	-	TGTGCCAGTAGTCCCCGGGGGGCCCACACAGATACGCAGTATTTT	CASSPRGAHTDTQYF
many	TRBV2	TRBJ2-5	-	TGTGCCAGCAGTGACAGGGAAGAGACCCAGTACTTC	CASSDREETQYF
-	TRBV11-3	TRBJ2-3	TRBD2	TGTGCCAGCAGCTTCACCGGGACTAGCGGGAGTTGGCAGTATTTT	CASSFTGTSGSWQYF
few	TRBV24-1	TRBJ2-6	TRBD1	TGTGCCACCAGTGACCCGGGACAGGGGGCCAACGTCCTGACTTTC	CATSDPGQGANVLTF
many	TRBV28	TRBJ1-1	-	TGTGCCAGCAGCCTAAAATCGACTGAAGCTTTCTTT	CASSLKSTEAFF
-	TRBV19	TRBJ1-1	-	TGTGCCAGTAGTCGGGACTTTGGGGCTGAAGCTTTCTTT	CASSRDFGAEAFF
many	TRBV12-3/TRBV12-4	TRBJ1-4	-	TGTGCCAGCAGTTTTTCGACAGACGAAAAACTGTTTTTT	CASSFSTDEKLFF
-	TRBV6-2/TRBV6-3	TRBJ2-4	-	TGTGCCAGCATCCCCGAAGGGCGGGCCAAAAACATTCAGTACTTC	CASIPEGRAKNIQYF
few	TRBV12-3/TRBV12-4	TRBJ2-1	TRBD1	TGTGCCAGCAGTTTTGATACCGGGACAGTCGATGAGCAGTTCTTC	CASSFDTGTVDEQFF
-	TRBV13	TRBJ2-4	TRBD2	TGTGCCAGCAGCTTACGAGGGAGGGACATTCAGTACTTC	CASSLRGRDIQYF
few	TRBV27	TRBJ2-2	-	TGTGCCAGTTCGGGACCGAGCACCGGGGAGCTGTTTTTT	CASSGPSTGELFF
many	TRBV12-3/TRBV12-4	TRBJ1-1	-	TGTGCCAGCAGGAATCAGGGAGGGAACACTGAAGCTTTCTTT	CASRNQGGNTEAFF
many	TRBV6-5	TRBJ1-5	-	TGTGCCAGCAGTTACTCTGGGGGGCGCGGCAATCAGCCCCAGCATTTT	CASSYSGGRGNQPQHF
many	TRBV20-1	TRBJ2-7	TRBD2	TGCAGTGCATCGACTAGCGGGAGAAAGAGCGAGCAGTACTTC	CSASTSGRKSEQYF
-	TRBV4-3	TRBJ1-1	-	TGCGCCAGCAGCCAAGACAGGGTATTGAACACTGAAGCTTTCTTT	CASSQDRVLNTEAFF
many	TRBV7-2	TRBJ2-3	-	TGTGCCAGCAGCTCTTTCAGGGGGCCTAGCGGGAGCACAGATACGCAGTATTTT	CASSSFRGPSGSTDTQYF
once	TRBV20-1	TRBJ2-2	-	TGCAGTGCTAGTGGTCTACTAAACACCGGGGAGCTGTTTTTT	CSASGLLNTGELFF
many	TRBV7-3	TRBJ1-1	-	TGTGCCAGCAGCTTAAGCGATGACACTGAAGCTTTCTTT	CASSLSDDTEAFF
-	TRBV6-2/TRBV6-3	TRBJ1-3	-	TGTGCCAGCCTAGATGAGTTTCGCTCTGGAAACACCATATATTTT	CASLDEFRSGNTIYF